This T cell receptor beta chain was observed in a study of blood T cell repertoires in COVID-19 (dated by TCRdb to 2019 to 2021). Notes on the research overall: Samples from collaborators originated in the United States, Italy and Spain and spanned both the acute and convalescent phases of COVID-19. HLA class I and class II types, where available, came from metadata supplied by the sample provider rather than from assay-based typing. The dataset comprised deeply sampled blood TCRbeta repertoires from subjects exposed to, actively infected with, or recovered from COVID-19. Nearly every sample came with metadata listing a de-identified subject ID, COVID-19 status, age in years and sex. The material from the prospective study consisted of cDNA or gDNA derived from T cells, B-cell-depleted T cells, or PBMCs. A freely available public database, intended as a resource for researchers studying the immune response to SARS-CoV-2, is where the repertoires were released. The samples were drawn from two sources: the first 160 participants of the ongoing ImmuneRACE study, and 950 to 1,500 subjects contributed by 6 global collaborators.

The immunoSEQ Assay, a bias-controlled multiplex PCR, was used to amplify TCRbeta CDR3 regions from genomic DNA. From the authors' description of their analysis: The number of nucleated cells in each sample was estimated from the amplification of reference gene primers within the assay. To quantify the absolute abundance of each unique TCRbeta CDR3 rearrangement, sequence reads were collapsed and filtered. For each sample, productive Simpson clonality was calculated by taking the square root of Simpson's diversity index across productive rearrangements. Here the immuneACCESS table is served through TCRdb, limited to in-frame sequences with V and J called. Missing clones are a known gap in these copies; in checked studies unresolved V genes cover under half, and the rest lacks a known reason. V and J calls and clone size follow that table, whereas D and trimming were derived from the DNA. This sample has a few hundred thousand clones in its table, and approximately 80% of those were observed once. Around 4.2% of the sample rests with the top ten.

A note on this clone: Its target antigen remains unknown. Per-nucleotide qualities are absent, and no much larger clonotype sits a single base away.

Collaborating institutions collected whole blood in K2EDTA tubes following their own protocols. Collaborator samples were shipped for TCRbeta analysis as frozen whole blood, isolated PBMCs, or DNA extracted from either sample type. Study-wide conclusions, independent of this receptor: How much clinical and demographic metadata was included differed by source and by participant, and the metadata was provided uncurated.

CDR1 MGHDK and CDR2 SYGVNS were looked up in the germline V gene. Trimming at the junction amounts to 4 bases on V and 4 bases on J, and the germline ends lie 14 bases apart. Including the terminal cysteine and phenylalanine, the CDR3 comprises 14 residues. The entry retains the CDR3 DNA only, 42 bases that are in frame from base 1. The sequence links TRBV25-1 to TRBJ2-7; a tentative D call is TRBD2 (6 bases match). Source material: peripheral blood. This TCR was sampled from a woman aged 45 to 65 with active or convalescent COVID-19. In nucleotide form, the sequence is TGTGCCAGCAGTGGGAACCGGGACTTTTACGAGCAGTACTTC. Its translation reads: CASSGNRDFYEQYF.